This TCR beta chain was documented in a study of blood T cell repertoires in COVID-19. Profiled with immunoSEQ multiplex PCR; TCRdb holds only in-frame clones, not every one. The sample lists approximately 190,000 clones, approximately 85% seen once, with 5.1% in the top ten. After removal of 4 bases from V and 0 bases from J, the junction contained 13 bases not matched to a gene. CDR1 is SGDLS and CDR2 is YYNGEE in the germline V gene. CDR3 size: 19 residues. The sequence was collected from a woman in her 70s with active or convalescent COVID-19. The chain links TRBV9 to TRBJ2-1; 10 nucleotides align to TRBD2. Sequenced input: peripheral blood. CDR3: CASSTTPSGRDSSYNEQFF. CDR3 DNA sequence: TGTGCCAGCAGCACAACCCCAAGCGGGAGGGATAGCTCCTACAATGAGCAGTTCTTC.